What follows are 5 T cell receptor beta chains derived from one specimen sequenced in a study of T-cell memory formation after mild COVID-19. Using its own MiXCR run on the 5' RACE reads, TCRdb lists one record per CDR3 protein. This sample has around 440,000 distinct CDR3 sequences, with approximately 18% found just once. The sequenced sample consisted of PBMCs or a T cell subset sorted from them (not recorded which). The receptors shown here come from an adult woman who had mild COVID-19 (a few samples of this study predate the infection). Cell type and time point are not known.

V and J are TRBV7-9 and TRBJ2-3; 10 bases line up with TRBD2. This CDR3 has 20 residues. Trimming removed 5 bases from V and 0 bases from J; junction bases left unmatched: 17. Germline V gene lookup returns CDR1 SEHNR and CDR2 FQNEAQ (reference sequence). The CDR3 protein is CASSPLVPSGGAYSTDTQYF. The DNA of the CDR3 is TGTGCCAGCAGCCCCCTAGTACCCAGCGGGGGGGCCTATAGCACAGATACGCAGTATTTT.

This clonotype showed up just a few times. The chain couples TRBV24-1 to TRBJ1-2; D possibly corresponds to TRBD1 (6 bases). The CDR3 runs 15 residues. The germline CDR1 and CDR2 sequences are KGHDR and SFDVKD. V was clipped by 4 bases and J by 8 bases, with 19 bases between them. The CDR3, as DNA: TGTGCCACCAGTGACCCCGGGAGGTCAGGGGTCGGCTACACCTTC. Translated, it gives CATSDPGRSGVGYTF.

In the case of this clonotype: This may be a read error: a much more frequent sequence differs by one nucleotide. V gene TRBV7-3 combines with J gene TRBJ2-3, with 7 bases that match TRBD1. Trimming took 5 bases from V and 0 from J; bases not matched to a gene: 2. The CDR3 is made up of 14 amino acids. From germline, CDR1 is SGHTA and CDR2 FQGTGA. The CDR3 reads CASSTTGSTDTQYF. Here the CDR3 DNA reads TGTGCCAGCAGCACGACAGGGAGCACAGATACGCAGTATTTT.

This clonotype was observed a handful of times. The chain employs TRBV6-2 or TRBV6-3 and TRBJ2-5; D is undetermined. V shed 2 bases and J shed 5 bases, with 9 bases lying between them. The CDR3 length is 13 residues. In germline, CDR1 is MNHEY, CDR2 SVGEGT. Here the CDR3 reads CASSYTLGETQYF. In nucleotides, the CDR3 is TGTGCCAGCAGTTACACCCTGGGGGAGACCCAGTACTTC.

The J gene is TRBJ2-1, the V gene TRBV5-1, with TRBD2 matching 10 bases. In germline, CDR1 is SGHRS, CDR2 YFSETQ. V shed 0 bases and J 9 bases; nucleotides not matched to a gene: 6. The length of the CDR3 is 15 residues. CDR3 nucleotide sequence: TGCGCCAGCAGCTTGGATCTAGCGGGGGTGGGTGAGCAGTTCTTC. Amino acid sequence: CASSLDLAGVGEQFF. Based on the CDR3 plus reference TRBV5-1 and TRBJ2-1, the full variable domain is KAGVTQTPRYLIKTRGQQVTLSCSPISGHRSVSWYQQTPGQGLQFLFEYFSETQRNKGNFPGRFSGRQFSNSRSEMNVSTLELGDSALYLCASSLDLAGVGEQFFGPGTRLTVL.